Listed here are 10 T cell receptor beta chains from one sample, sequenced in a study of response to subunit inactivated influenza vaccine. TCRdb used MiXCR to reprocess the RT-PCR reads, holding one entry per CDR3 protein. The table has a few hundred thousand distinct CDR3 sequences, 14% seen once. The material sequenced was PBMCs from blood, taken 12 days after vaccination. The source is a man between 45 and 60 years old who received an inactivated influenza vaccine.

In this sample, this clonotype turned up a few times. V and J are TRBV4-2 and TRBJ2-7; D ambiguous. The germline gives CDR1 LGHNA, CDR2 YNFKEQ. V was pared by 5 bases and J by 1 base, with 15 bases between. The CDR3 spans 15 residues. CDR3 protein: CASSTGSGQSYEQYF. In nucleotides, the CDR3 is TGTGCCAGCAGCACTGGCTCCGGGCAGTCCTACGAGCAGTACTTC.

The CDR3 DNA reads TGTGCCACCAGCAGAGACGCCCGCGTCTCCTACAATGAGCAGTTCTTC. This translates into CATSRDARVSYNEQFF. The chain has TRBV15 and TRBJ2-1; D remains ambiguous. Between the trimmed V and J ends, which lost 0 bases and 0 bases, there was a span of 9 bases. The CDR3 sequence is 16 residues long. The V gene's germline CDR1 is LNHNV and CDR2 YYDKDF (reference sequence).

The chain carries TRBV6-1 and TRBJ1-1; no reliable D call. CDR1 and CDR2 (germline): MNHNS, SASEGT. The CDR3 is made up of 14 amino acids. The ends were cut back, 7 bases at V and 3 bases at J, with 15 bases in the middle. The CDR3 is CASITRRAHTEAFF. CDR3 bases: TGTGCCAGCATCACACGGCGGGCTCACACTGAAGCTTTCTTT.

This clonotype was detected many times. The rearrangement links TRBV28 to TRBJ2-3, with D possibly matching TRBD2 (5 bases). Germline lookup yields CDR1 MDHEN and CDR2 SYDVKM. The CDR3 consists of 13 residues. V lost 2 bases, J lost 6 bases, and 9 bases lay in between. The DNA of the CDR3 is TGTGCCAGCAGTTTAAACCAGCGGGATACGCAGTATTTT. Translation: CASSLNQRDTQYF.

This clonotype has more than one count but fewer than ten. This rearrangement joins TRBV6-2 or TRBV6-3 to TRBJ1-1; 12 positions match TRBD1. The CDR3 totals 16 residues. Per the germline V gene, CDR1 is MNHEY and CDR2 is SVGEGT. V lost 0 bases and J lost 4; bases outside the gene matches: 3. The CDR3: CASSYSGTGGLTEAFF. The CDR3 bases are TGTGCCAGCAGTTACTCCGGGACAGGGGGCCTCACTGAAGCTTTCTTT.

This clonotype was seen only a few times. The rearrangement joins TRBV11-2 to TRBJ2-1, with 8 bases aligning to TRBD2. This CDR3 comprises 18 residues. The junction had 10 bases not matched to a gene; V was cut back by 2 bases and J by 1 base. Germline CDR1 reads SGHAT; CDR2 reads FQNNGV. The CDR3 sequence is CASSLWTSQFSSYNEQFF. For the CDR3, the DNA is TGTGCCAGCAGCTTATGGACTAGCCAATTTAGTTCCTACAATGAGCAGTTCTTC.

This clonotype has only a few counts. The chain combines TRBV19 with TRBJ1-5; a weak D match, TRBD1 (5 bases). The germline V gene has CDR1 LNHDA and CDR2 SQIVND (reference sequence). This CDR3 is built from 14 residues. V gave up 1 base and J gave up 7 bases, with 11 bases separating them. DNA of the CDR3: TGTGCCAGTAGTATAGTCGGGGGTGGACAGCCCCAGCATTTT. Its protein product is CASSIVGGGQPQHF.

The rearrangement uses TRBV6-5 and TRBJ2-7; 7 nucleotides align to TRBD1. This CDR3 contains 14 residues. Germline CDR1 is MNHEY and CDR2 is SVGAGI. With 3 bases clipped from V and 2 bases from J, the junction kept 4 bases outside the gene matches. Written as DNA, the CDR3 is TGTGCCAGCAGTTATACGACAGGGCCCTACGAGCAGTACTTC. Protein: CASSYTTGPYEQYF.

This clonotype was recorded at least ten times. The V gene is TRBV15, the J gene TRBJ1-5; D ambiguous. V lost 0 bases and J 6 bases, leaving 6 bases between the germline ends. The V gene's germline CDR1 is LNHNV and CDR2 YYDKDF (reference sequence). The CDR3 has 13 amino acids. The CDR3 is CATSRDRAQPQHF. Written as DNA, the CDR3 is TGTGCCACCAGCAGAGATCGGGCTCAGCCCCAGCATTTT.

This clonotype was observed a few times. The J gene is TRBJ2-1, the V gene TRBV28; D might be TRBD2 (6 bases). CDR1 is MDHEN, CDR2 SYDVKM, per germline. The CDR3 runs 16 residues. The V end was cut by 1 base, the J end by 0 bases, with 10 bases between. The CDR3 DNA reads TGTGCCAGCAGTTTATTTTGGCGGGGCTCCTACAATGAGCAGTTCTTC. Its translation is CASSLFWRGSYNEQFF. Supplemented by reference TRBV28 and TRBJ2-1, the full variable domain reads DVKVTQSSRYLVKRTGEKVFLECVQDMDHENMFWYRQDPGLGLRLIYFSYDVKMKEKGDIPEGYSVSREKKERFSLILESASTNQTSMYLCASSLFWRGSYNEQFFGPGTRLTVL.